The entry below gives a single T cell receptor beta chain sequence along with its context. The antigen remains unidentified. The sample belongs to a study of long-term antiretroviral therapy in people with HIV. Cryopreserved PBMC samples of about 0.95-10 million cells were used for DNA extraction. At the survey level, the v3.0 immunoSEQ assay was run. Libraries were prepared by immunoSEQ multiplex PCR; TCRdb keeps only in-frame clonotypes and omits some of them. The data contain around 20,000 clones, about four fifths of them singletons. Study conclusions and caveats: Nothing was known about ART adherence, viral resistance or changes in therapy. Before ART, certain clones expanded, and these dominated the repertoire at all time points.

The V and J ends lost 2 bases and 0 bases respectively, with 11 bases between them. CDR1 GTSNPN and CDR2 SVGIG come from the germline V gene (reference sequence). The CDR3 loop spans 14 amino acids. This receptor was taken from a woman under 40 with HIV. The input for sequencing was unsorted PBMCs, taken 0.2 years after starting antiretroviral therapy. The chain combines TRBV30 with TRBJ2-7; D gene ambiguous. The DNA of the CDR3 is TGTGCCTGGAGTTACGGCCGGTCCTCCTACGAGCAGTACTTC. Protein sequence: CAWSYGRSSYEQYF.